These 3 T cell receptor beta chains came from one sample sequenced in a study of OX40 agonist ivuxolimab in advanced cancers. Sequenced by immunoSEQ multiplex PCR; TCRdb stores in-frame clones only, minus some. The table has around 80,000 clones, about 85% seen once. This specimen consisted of CD4+ or CD8+ T cells sorted from blood, obtained in a trial of the OX40 agonist ivuxolimab. The source is an adult with an advanced solid tumor such as melanoma, head and neck, liver or kidney cancer.

There are a few counts of this clone. The chain carries TRBV6-4 and TRBJ1-5; D is perhaps TRBD1 (5 bases). Trimming cost V 2 bases and J 2 bases, with 7 bases left between them. This CDR3 comprises 14 residues. Germline-derived CDR1 and CDR2 are MRHNA and SNTAGT. The CDR3 DNA follows: TGTGCCAGCAGTGACCAGGGCGGCAATCAGCCCCAGCATTTT. Residues: CASSDQGGNQPQHF.

The chain recombines TRBV9 with TRBJ1-2; TRBD1 aligns across 7 bases. CDR3 size: 14 residues. V was clipped by 4 bases and J by 5 bases; unmatched bases: 8. Germline CDR1 SGDLS, CDR2 YYNGEE. The CDR3 spells CASSSGTVYYGYTF. CDR3 in DNA: TGTGCCAGCAGCTCCGGGACAGTGTATTATGGCTACACCTTC.

The genes are TRBV19 and TRBJ2-6; no reliable D call. From germline, CDR1 is LNHDA and CDR2 SQIVND (reference sequence). V lost 5 bases, J lost 0 bases, and 11 bases lay in between. The CDR3 loop spans 16 amino acids. This chain's CDR3 is CASSPTIFSGANVLTF. The CDR3 DNA sequence: TGTGCCAGTAGTCCCACTATTTTCTCTGGGGCCAACGTCCTGACTTTC.